Listed here are 27 T cell receptor beta chains from one sample, sequenced in a study of blood T cell repertoires in COVID-19. TCRdb keeps only in-frame clones here, not all; method: immunoSEQ multiplex PCR. The sample has 220,000 or so clones; roughly 82% are singletons. Sequenced input: PBMCs or T cells enriched from blood (not recorded which). Source of these receptors: a woman between 50 and 59 years old who had recovered from COVID-19.

The chain carries TRBV11-3 and TRBJ2-5; 9 bases agree with TRBD2. Germline V gene sequence: CDR1 SGHNT, CDR2 YENEEA. The CDR3 spans 14 residues. Unmatched junction bases numbered 5, after V lost 5 bases and J lost 4 bases. CDR3 in amino acids: CASSRAGGGETQYF. The CDR3 coding sequence is TGTGCCAGCAGCCGAGCGGGGGGTGGAGAGACCCAGTACTTC.

The V and J genes are TRBV9 and TRBJ1-4; no reliable D call. The CDR3 runs to 15 residues. The ends were cut back, 3 bases at V and 8 bases at J, with 17 bases in the middle. Germline V gives CDR1 SGDLS, CDR2 YYNGEE. The CDR3 region is CASSAGRQKGEKLFF. The CDR3 DNA is TGTGCCAGCAGCGCCGGGAGGCAGAAGGGAGAAAAACTGTTTTTT.

In its sample, this clone was seen once. The V gene is TRBV5-6, the J gene TRBJ1-1; D might be TRBD1 (5 bases). Germline lookup yields CDR1 SGHDT and CDR2 YYEEEE. Trimming shortened V by 4 bases and J by 1 base, and 14 bases separated the two germline ends. This CDR3 is 15 amino acids long. The CDR3 sequence: CASSTTGGGNTEAFF. In nucleotides, the CDR3 is TGTGCCAGCAGCACAACCGGGGGAGGGAACACTGAAGCTTTCTTT. The whole variable domain, filled in from reference TRBV5-6 and TRBJ1-1, reads DAGVTQSPTHLIKTRGQQVTLRCSPKSGHDTVSWYQQALGQGPQFIFQYYEEEERQRGNFPDRFSGHQFPNYSSELNVNALLLGDSALYLCASSTTGGGNTEAFFGQGTRLTVV.

The chain joins TRBV28 to TRBJ1-1; TRBD1 matches 10 bases. V was pared by 8 bases and J by 3 bases, with 9 bases of the junction left unmatched. Germline V CDR1 and CDR2: MDHEN, SYDVKM. The length of the CDR3 is 15 residues. As DNA, the CDR3 is TGTGCCAGCCAGACAGGGGGCCTCGGGGACACTGAAGCTTTCTTT. This translates into CASQTGGLGDTEAFF.

The rearrangement links TRBV5-5 to TRBJ1-1; D remains ambiguous. Germline V gene sequence: CDR1 SGHKS, CDR2 YYEKEE (reference sequence). The CDR3 sequence is 14 residues long. The ends were cut back, 0 bases at V and 6 bases at J, with 12 bases in the middle. The DNA of the CDR3 is TGTGCCAGCAGCTTGGCCGGGGAGACCGCTGAAGCTTTCTTT. It encodes CASSLAGETAEAFF. Together with reference TRBV5-5 and TRBJ1-1, the CDR3 gives the full variable domain: DAGVTQSPTHLIKTRGQQVTLRCSPISGHKSVSWYQQVLGQGPQFIFQYYEKEERGRGNFPDRFSARQFPNYSSELNVNALLLGDSALYLCASSLAGETAEAFFGQGTRLTVV.

The J gene is TRBJ1-1, the V gene TRBV7-2, with a possible D match to TRBD1 (5 bases). Germline CDR1 is SGHTA and CDR2 is FQGNSA. With 3 bases removed from V and 2 bases from J, the gap between germline ends came to 13 bases. CDR3 length: 15 residues. CDR3 amino acids: CASSFRPGINTEAFF. In nucleotides, the CDR3 is TGTGCCAGCAGCTTTCGCCCAGGGATTAACACTGAAGCTTTCTTT.

The CDR3 loop is CASSLASRHRGYEQYF. Here the CDR3 DNA reads TGTGCCAGCAGCTTAGCCAGCCGGCACAGGGGCTACGAGCAGTACTTC. This rearrangement joins TRBV11-2 to TRBJ2-7, with TRBD1 matching 7 bases. In germline, CDR1 is SGHAT, CDR2 FQNNGV. The CDR3 is 16 residues long. The ends lost 1 base at V and 3 bases at J; junction bases unmatched: 9.

V is TRBV6-4 and J is TRBJ1-2; 8 bases match TRBD1. Trimming cost V 0 bases and J 4 bases; bases outside gene matches: 19. The CDR3 loop spans 20 amino acids. The germline CDR1 and CDR2 sequences are MRHNA and SNTAGT. CDR3 amino acids: CASSDSKLGQVLILSYGYTF. The CDR3 DNA sequence: TGTGCCAGCAGTGACTCGAAGTTGGGACAGGTCCTCATTCTAAGCTATGGCTACACCTTC.

The gene calls are TRBV5-6 and TRBJ1-3; the D gene is possibly TRBD1 (6 bases). V lost 3 bases and J lost 0, with 13 bases in between. CDR3 size: 16 residues. Germline CDR1 reads SGHDT; CDR2 reads YYEEEE. CDR3 nucleotide sequence: TGTGCCAGCAGCTCGGACAGATGGAGCTCTGGAAACACCATATATTTT. Its translation is CASSSDRWSSGNTIYF.

The chain has TRBV27 and TRBJ2-7; 8 nucleotides align to TRBD1. CDR1 MNHEY and CDR2 SMNVEV come from the germline V gene (reference sequence). Unmatched junction bases numbered 0, after V lost 6 bases and J lost 2 bases. The CDR3 covers 12 residues. The CDR3 sequence is CASRTGAYEQYF. The DNA of the CDR3 is TGTGCCAGCAGGACAGGGGCCTACGAGCAGTACTTC.

The chain combines TRBV6-2 or TRBV6-3 with TRBJ2-7; TRBD2 might be the D (6 bases). Per germline, CDR1 MNHEY and CDR2 SVGEGT. Trimming took 2 bases from V and 0 from J, leaving 11 bases between them. The CDR3 runs 15 residues. The CDR3 loop is CASSYGGVSSYEQYF. CDR3 nucleotides: TGTGCCAGCAGTTACGGAGGGGTCAGCTCCTACGAGCAGTACTTC.

This clone has only one observation. Other DNA sequences of this sample code for an identical CDR3. This rearrangement joins TRBV27 to TRBJ2-2, with 9 bases fitting TRBD1. Germline V gene data show CDR1 as MNHEY and CDR2 as SMNVEV (reference sequence). The CDR3 runs 16 residues. The junction had 9 bases not matched to a gene; V was cut back by 6 bases and J by 4 bases. This CDR3 reads CASRYRGTGSTGELFF. The CDR3 DNA reads as TGTGCCAGCAGGTACCGGGGGACAGGGAGCACCGGGGAGCTGTTTTTT.

V is TRBV21-1 and J is TRBJ1-1; TRBD1 reflects the table's D call only, with no check against the DNA. TRBV21-1 is a pseudogene segment. The length of the CDR3 is 13 residues. CDR3 loop: CASNRAMNTEAFF. CDR3 DNA: TGTGCCAGCAACAGGGCTATGAACACTGAAGCTTTCTTT.

This clone was observed a handful of times. This rearrangement joins TRBV18 to TRBJ1-5; D is perhaps TRBD1 (6 bases). Trimming took off 5 bases at V and 2 bases at J, with 10 bases between the two ends. Germline loops: CDR1 KGHSH, CDR2 LQKENI. This CDR3 contains 14 residues. This chain's CDR3 is CASSSRQGNQPQHF. For the CDR3, the DNA is TGTGCCAGCTCATCCCGACAGGGCAATCAGCCCCAGCATTTT.

V and J are TRBV6-1 and TRBJ1-2, with 9 positions matching TRBD1. CDR1 is MNHNS and CDR2 is SASEGT in the germline V gene. The V gene end was trimmed by 3 bases and the J gene end by 4 bases; junction bases not matched to a gene: 6. The CDR3 loop spans 15 amino acids. The CDR3: CASSDPGQGIYGYTF. The CDR3 DNA is TGTGCCAGCAGTGATCCGGGACAGGGTATCTATGGCTACACCTTC.

V and J are TRBV6-1 and TRBJ1-5; the match to TRBD1 covers 7 bases. The germline CDR1 and CDR2 sequences are MNHNS and SASEGT. The V and J ends lost 4 bases and 0 bases, in that order; junction bases with no gene match: 9. The CDR3 runs 17 residues. DNA of the CDR3: TGTGCCAGCAGTGGGCCAGGGGGACTTTATAGCAATCAGCCCCAGCATTTT. This codes for CASSGPGGLYSNQPQHF.

V gene TRBV5-1 combines with J gene TRBJ1-2, with 7 bases aligning to TRBD1. Germline CDR1 is SGHRS and CDR2 is YFSETQ. The CDR3 is 15 amino acids. J gave up 6 bases and V 4 bases, and 12 bases lay outside the gene matches. The CDR3 region is CASSLPPGGGHGYTF. The CDR3, as DNA: TGCGCCAGCAGCCTCCCTCCGGGAGGGGGCCATGGCTACACCTTC.

This clone came up once. CDR3 in DNA: TGTGCCAGCAGCGAAAAGACAGGGCGGAATAATTCACCCCTCCACTTT. It codes for CASSEKTGRNNSPLHF. The V gene is TRBV6-1, the J gene TRBJ1-6; 7 nucleotides agree with TRBD1. Germline-derived CDR1 and CDR2 are MNHNS and SASEGT. CDR3 length: 16 amino acids. The V segment lost 6 bases and the J segment 5 bases; nucleotides outside the gene matches: 10.

V usage is TRBV30 and J usage is TRBJ1-2; TRBD1 is a possible D gene (5 bases). There are 14 residues in the CDR3. Trimming cost V 0 bases and J 7 bases, with 15 bases left between them. Germline values: CDR1 GTSNPN, CDR2 SVGIG (reference sequence). CDR3: CAWSVFGGAGGYTF. DNA of the CDR3: TGTGCCTGGAGTGTATTTGGAGGGGCTGGTGGCTACACCTTC. The whole variable domain, remainder taken from reference TRBV30 and TRBJ1-2, is SQTIHQWPATLVQPVGSPLSLECTVEGTSNPNLYWYRQAAGRGLQLLFYSVGIGQISSEVPQNLSASRPQDRQFILSSKKLLLSDSGFYLCAWSVFGGAGGYTFGSGTRLTVV.

The V call is TRBV7-9, the J call TRBJ1-2; D is unclear. The CDR3 loop spans 13 amino acids. Trimming took off 1 base at V and 3 bases at J, with 6 bases between the two ends. From germline, CDR1 is SEHNR and CDR2 FQNEAQ (reference sequence). The chain's CDR3 is CASSLDGDYGYTF. In DNA, the CDR3 is TGTGCCAGCAGCTTAGACGGAGACTATGGCTACACCTTC.

This clone has a single count. This chain uses TRBV7-9 with TRBJ2-2, with TRBD2 matching 11 bases. Losses at the gene ends were 4 bases for V and 0 bases for J; bases not matched to a gene: 1. This CDR3 region has 16 residues. Germline V gene lookup returns CDR1 SEHNR and CDR2 FQNEAQ (reference sequence). The CDR3 sequence is CASSWTSGSNTGELFF. For the CDR3, the DNA is TGTGCCAGCAGCTGGACTAGCGGGTCGAACACCGGGGAGCTGTTTTTT.

This clone was seen only a few times. The chain carries TRBV13 and TRBJ2-2; D is possibly TRBD1 (6 bases). The V end was cut by 3 bases, the J end by 4 bases, with 12 bases between. The germline gives CDR1 PRHDT, CDR2 FYEKMQ (reference sequence). There are 15 residues in the CDR3. CDR3 region: CASSLYRASTGELFF. The CDR3 DNA reads as TGTGCCAGCAGCTTGTACAGGGCGAGCACCGGGGAGCTGTTTTTT.

The genes are TRBV19 and TRBJ2-1; possible D gene TRBD2, 7 bases. Germline CDR1 and CDR2: LNHDA and SQIVND (reference sequence). This CDR3 has 17 residues. The ends were cut back, 0 bases at V and 2 bases at J, with 14 bases in the middle. The CDR3 sequence is CASSIEGGGAPYNEQFF. CDR3 nucleotide sequence: TGTGCCAGTAGTATAGAAGGGGGAGGGGCCCCCTACAATGAGCAGTTCTTC.

The chain links TRBV4-3 to TRBJ2-3; D is perhaps TRBD2 (5 bases). Germline loops: CDR1 LGHNA, CDR2 YSLEER. The CDR3 sequence is 15 residues long. V shed 0 bases and J shed 2 bases, with 9 bases lying between them. For the CDR3, the DNA is TGCGCCAGCAGCCAAGAAGGACTTCTCACAGATACGCAGTATTTT. This translates into CASSQEGLLTDTQYF.

This rearrangement joins TRBV5-8 to TRBJ1-2, with D uncertain. The length of the CDR3 is 13 residues. Germline V gene lookup returns CDR1 SGHTS and CDR2 YDEGEE. The germline V and J ends were trimmed by 7 bases and 8 bases, with 18 bases remaining between them. CDR3 in amino acids: CASVLGRSGGYTF. The CDR3 DNA reads as TGTGCCAGCGTATTAGGACGGTCGGGAGGCTACACCTTC.

V gene TRBV20-1 combines with J gene TRBJ1-5, with D perhaps TRBD1 (5 bases). Germline V gene sequence: CDR1 DFQATT, CDR2 SNEGSKA (reference sequence). Trimming took 3 bases from V and 0 from J, leaving 12 bases between them. The CDR3 length is 15 residues. CDR3 amino acids: CSASRGSHSNQPQHF. Written as DNA, the CDR3 is TGCAGTGCTAGTCGGGGGTCCCATAGCAATCAGCCCCAGCATTTT.

The genes are TRBV6-5 and TRBJ1-3; perhaps TRBD1 as D (5 bases). Trimming took off 6 bases at V and 0 bases at J, with 12 bases between the two ends. Germline-derived CDR1 and CDR2 are MNHEY and SVGAGI. The CDR3 sequence is 15 residues long. The CDR3 region has the DNA TGTGCCAGCAGCAACGGAGGGGTCTCTGGAAACACCATATATTTT. Its protein product is CASSNGGVSGNTIYF.